The present entry profiles one T cell receptor beta chain with its context. Method: immunoSEQ multiplex PCR; TCRdb's copy keeps in-frame clones and lacks some. The table has some 97,000 clones, approximately 80% seen once. Germline lookup yields CDR1 SGHNT and CDR2 YYREEE (reference sequence). The V and J ends lost 2 bases and 0 bases respectively, with 11 bases between them. The CDR3 spans 15 residues. The entry originates in a study of blood T cell repertoires in COVID-19. Study as a whole: Acute and convalescent COVID-19 samples came from the United States, Italy and Spain.

What was sequenced was peripheral blood. This sequence was found in a man aged 45-60 years with active or convalescent COVID-19. The chain couples TRBV5-4 to TRBJ1-2; possibly TRBD1 for D (6 bases). This CDR3 is CASSFGQTANYGYTF. The CDR3 nucleotides are TGTGCCAGCAGCTTCGGACAGACAGCTAACTATGGCTACACCTTC.